This T cell receptor (beta chain) was recovered during a study of blood T cell repertoires in COVID-19 (TCRdb year 2020). Background on the whole study: Samples from collaborators originated in the United States, Italy and Spain and spanned both the acute and convalescent phases of COVID-19. The prospective study material was composed of cDNA or gDNA derived from T cells, B-cell-depleted T cells, or PBMCs. Subjects who had been exposed to COVID-19, were actively infected with it, or had recovered from it provided the deeply sampled blood TCRbeta repertoires that made up the dataset. A freely available public database, intended as a resource for researchers studying the immune response to SARS-CoV-2, is where the repertoires were released. The samples were drawn from the first 160 participants of the ongoing ImmuneRACE study and from 950 to 1,500 subjects provided by 6 global collaborators. The sample metadata nearly always contained a de-identified subject ID, COVID-19 status, age in years and sex. HLA class I and class II types, where available, came from metadata supplied by the sample provider rather than from assay-based typing.

The full study reports these points: The amount of clinical and demographic metadata varied by source and participant and was provided uncurated.

The immunoSEQ Assay, a bias-controlled multiplex PCR, was used to amplify TCRbeta CDR3 regions from genomic DNA. The paper's processing steps were these. Nucleated cell counts per sample were estimated from amplification of reference gene primers within the assay. To quantify the absolute abundance of each unique TCRbeta CDR3 rearrangement, sequence reads were collapsed and filtered. For each sample, productive Simpson clonality was calculated as the square root of Simpson's diversity index over productive rearrangements. In its TCRdb copy, this immuneACCESS table keeps in-frame sequences only and misses some clones. Where compared with another copy, unresolved V genes explain less than half of these, and the others have no known cause. The V and J calls and clone size come from that table; D and trimming were worked out from the DNA. A total of about 80,000 clones appear in this sample, around 85% of them only once. The leading ten clones occupy roughly 8.9% of the sample.

Note on this clone: Which antigen it targets is not known. No much larger clone exists at a distance of one base, and base qualities are not known.

At one collaborating source in Seattle, patients were enrolled during active infection and were followed longitudinally through the course of disease. Whole blood was collected in K2EDTA tubes by collaborating institutions according to the institutions' own protocols. For TCRbeta analysis, collaborators shipped samples in one of three forms: frozen whole blood, isolated PBMCs, or DNA extracted from either of those sample types. V is shortened by 3 bases, J by 5 bases, and the region joining them spans 20 bases. The CDR3 has 16 amino acids, counting the end cysteine and phenylalanine. Of the read, only the CDR3 DNA is kept; its 48 bases are in frame from base 1. The germline V gene specifies SGDLS as CDR1 and YYNGEE as CDR2.

Sequenced input: peripheral blood. This receptor was obtained from a man aged 50-60 years with COVID-19, enrolled during active disease. The rearrangement combines TRBV9 with TRBJ2-5; perhaps TRBD2 is the D gene, with 7 bases matching. The DNA is TGTGCCAGCAGCGCCCGACCGGGCGGGGGCTGGGAGACCCAGTACTTC. Its protein is CASSARPGGGWETQYF.